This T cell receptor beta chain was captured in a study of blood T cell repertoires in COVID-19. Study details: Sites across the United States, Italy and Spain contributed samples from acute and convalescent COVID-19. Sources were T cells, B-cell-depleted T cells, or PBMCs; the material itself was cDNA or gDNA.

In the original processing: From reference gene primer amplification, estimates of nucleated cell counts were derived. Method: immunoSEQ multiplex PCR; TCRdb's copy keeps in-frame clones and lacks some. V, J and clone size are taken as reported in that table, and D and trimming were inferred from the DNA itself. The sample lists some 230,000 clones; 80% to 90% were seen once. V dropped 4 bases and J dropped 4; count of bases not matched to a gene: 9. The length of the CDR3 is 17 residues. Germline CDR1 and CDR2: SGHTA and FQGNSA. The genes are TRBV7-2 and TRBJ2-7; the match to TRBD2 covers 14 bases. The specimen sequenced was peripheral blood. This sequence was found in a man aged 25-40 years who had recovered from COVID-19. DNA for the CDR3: TGTGCCAGCAGCTCGGGACTAGCGGGGGCCTTGGGATACGAGCAGTACTTC. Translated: CASSSGLAGALGYEQYF.